The 11 T cell receptor beta chains in this list originate from one sample, sequenced in a study of beta chain features in type 1 diabetes. Isolated RNA was reverse transcribed in full, so expressed TCRB transcripts were sequenced. Only in-frame clones appear in the TCRdb table, and some are missing; sequencing was by immunoSEQ multiplex PCR. Of 110,000 to 150,000 clones listed, roughly 10% are singletons. The sequenced sample was central memory CD4+ T cells from blood. The receptors were gathered from a woman in her thirties or forties in good health.

This clone was seen a few times. This chain joins TRBV10-3 and TRBJ2-4; tentative D call: TRBD2 (5 bases). With 10 bases removed from V and 0 bases from J, the gap between germline ends came to 13 bases. Per germline, CDR1 ENHRY and CDR2 SYGVKD. This CDR3 spans 14 amino acids. In nucleotides, the CDR3 is TGTGCCACACAATCGGAGGAAGCCAAAAACATTCAGTACTTC. Residues: CATQSEEAKNIQYF.

The chain uses TRBV4-1 and TRBJ2-5, with TRBD2 identical over 9 bases. The CDR3 has 15 residues. V was clipped by 3 bases and J by 5 bases; unmatched bases: 7. Per the germline V gene, CDR1 is MGHRA and CDR2 is YSYEKL. CDR3 DNA sequence: TGCGCCAGCAGCCAGATTATAGCGGGGGCCGAGACCCAGTACTTC. Protein product: CASSQIIAGAETQYF.

This clone was counted between two and nine times. The chain couples TRBV29-1 to TRBJ2-7; 8 nucleotides align to TRBD2. The CDR3 is made up of 16 amino acids. The V segment lost 5 bases and the J segment 5 bases; nucleotides outside the gene matches: 17. The germline CDR1 and CDR2 sequences are SQVTM and ANQGSEA. The CDR3 nucleotides are TGCAGCGTTCAGGACGGGGGGGCAATCAGTTTAGACGAGCAGTACTTC. This codes for CSVQDGGAISLDEQYF.

This clone showed up just a few times. The gene calls are TRBV4-2 and TRBJ1-5; D is unclear. This CDR3 region has 15 residues. V was pared by 0 bases and J by 0 bases, with 6 bases between. The germline V gene encodes CDR1 LGHNA and CDR2 YNFKEQ. Written as DNA, the CDR3 is TGTGCCAGCAGCCAAGAGGCGGATAGCAATCAGCCCCAGCATTTT. Translating gives CASSQEADSNQPQHF.

The J gene is TRBJ2-7, the V gene TRBV6-1; D is unclear. With 5 bases removed from V and 3 bases from J, the gap between germline ends came to 8 bases. The CDR3 is 12 amino acids. Germline CDR1 reads MNHNS; CDR2 reads SASEGT. The DNA for the CDR3 is TGTGCCAGCAGTCCCCTTAACTACGAGCAGTACTTC. Encoded protein: CASSPLNYEQYF.

The chain links TRBV5-4 to TRBJ1-1; 9 bases line up with TRBD1. The V and J ends lost 4 bases and 4 bases, in that order; junction bases with no gene match: 5. Germline V CDR1 and CDR2: SGHNT, YYREEE (reference sequence). The length of the CDR3 is 14 residues. The chain's CDR3 is CASSNRDRVTEAFF. For the CDR3, the DNA is TGTGCCAGCAGCAACAGGGACAGGGTCACTGAAGCTTTCTTT. The full variable domain, in which reference TRBV5-4 and TRBJ1-1 provide the parts outside the CDR3, is ETGVTQSPTHLIKTRGQQVTLRCSSQSGHNTVSWYQQALGQGPQFIFQYYREEENGRGNFPPRFSGLQFPNYSSELNVNALELDDSALYLCASSNRDRVTEAFFGQGTRLTVV.

The chain joins TRBV27 to TRBJ1-2, with a weak D call TRBD1 (5 bases). This CDR3 comprises 15 residues. With 5 bases removed from V and 5 bases from J, the gap between germline ends came to 18 bases. Germline-derived CDR1 and CDR2 are MNHEY and SMNVEV (reference sequence). CDR3 sequence reads: CASSPVIRTLYGYTF. The CDR3 nucleotides are TGTGCCAGCAGTCCCGTTATCCGGACACTGTATGGCTACACCTTC.

This clone has only a few counts. The chain joins TRBV7-2 to TRBJ1-2; 8 bases map to TRBD1. The CDR3 sequence is 13 residues long. With 4 bases clipped from V and 7 bases from J, the junction kept 5 bases outside the gene matches. Germline V gives CDR1 SGHTA, CDR2 FQGNSA. CDR3 amino acids: CASSSDRGAGYTF. CDR3 DNA: TGTGCCAGCAGCTCCGACAGGGGAGCTGGCTACACCTTC.

The chain uses TRBV4-2 and TRBJ1-2; D might be TRBD1 (6 bases). Per germline, CDR1 LGHNA and CDR2 YNFKEQ. The CDR3 has 17 amino acids. V lost 4 bases and J lost 0, with 18 bases in between. The CDR3 loop is CASSPPGQRSANYGYTF. The CDR3 DNA follows: TGTGCCAGCAGCCCCCCGGGACAAAGATCGGCTAACTATGGCTACACCTTC.

V gene TRBV2 combines with J gene TRBJ2-3; no reliable D call. The CDR3 has 16 residues. CDR1 and CDR2 (germline): SNHLY, FYNNEI. Trimming left V 4 bases short and J 4 bases short, with 18 bases between. In DNA, the CDR3 is TGTGCCAGCAGTGCCCGTATTACCGGTATTGCAGATACGCAGTATTTT. Amino acids: CASSARITGIADTQYF. The whole variable domain, remainder taken from reference TRBV2 and TRBJ2-3, is EPEVTQTPSHQVTQMGQEVILRCVPISNHLYFYWYRQILGQKVEFLVSFYNNEISEKSEIFDDQFSVERPDGSNFTLKIRSTKLEDSAMYFCASSARITGIADTQYFGPGTRLTVL.

The chain links TRBV25-1 to TRBJ1-4; D call uncertain. This CDR3 has 16 amino acids. Germline CDR1 reads MGHDK; CDR2 reads SYGVNS. Deletions cut 4 bases from V and 0 bases from J, with 12 bases between. In nucleotides, the CDR3 is TGTGCCAGCAGTGTAGGAGGAAGGGCAACTAATGAAAAACTGTTTTTT. This gives the protein CASSVGGRATNEKLFF.